Below, one T cell receptor (beta chain) is given with its context. TCRdb reprocessed the 5' RACE reads via MiXCR and lists one record per CDR3 protein. The repertoire holds about 94,000 distinct CDR3 sequences, with more than 7.5% as singletons. The CDR3 loop spans 13 amino acids. The germline V gene encodes CDR1 SGHNT and CDR2 YYREEE (reference sequence). Between the trimmed V and J ends, which lost 4 bases and 0 bases, there was a span of 8 bases. This specimen belongs to a study of T cells after yellow fever vaccination. The sequence came from a man between 18 and 35 years old who received the YFV17D yellow fever vaccine. The sequenced sample was CD8+ T cells not binding an NS4B(214-222) dextramer, sorted from PBMCs, obtained around 16 days after the first yellow fever vaccination. The V call is TRBV5-4, the J call TRBJ2-7; D might be TRBD2 (5 bases). The CDR3 sequence: CASSSGSSYEQYV. The CDR3 DNA reads as TGTGCCAGCAGCAGCGGCAGCTCCTACGAGCAGTACGTC.